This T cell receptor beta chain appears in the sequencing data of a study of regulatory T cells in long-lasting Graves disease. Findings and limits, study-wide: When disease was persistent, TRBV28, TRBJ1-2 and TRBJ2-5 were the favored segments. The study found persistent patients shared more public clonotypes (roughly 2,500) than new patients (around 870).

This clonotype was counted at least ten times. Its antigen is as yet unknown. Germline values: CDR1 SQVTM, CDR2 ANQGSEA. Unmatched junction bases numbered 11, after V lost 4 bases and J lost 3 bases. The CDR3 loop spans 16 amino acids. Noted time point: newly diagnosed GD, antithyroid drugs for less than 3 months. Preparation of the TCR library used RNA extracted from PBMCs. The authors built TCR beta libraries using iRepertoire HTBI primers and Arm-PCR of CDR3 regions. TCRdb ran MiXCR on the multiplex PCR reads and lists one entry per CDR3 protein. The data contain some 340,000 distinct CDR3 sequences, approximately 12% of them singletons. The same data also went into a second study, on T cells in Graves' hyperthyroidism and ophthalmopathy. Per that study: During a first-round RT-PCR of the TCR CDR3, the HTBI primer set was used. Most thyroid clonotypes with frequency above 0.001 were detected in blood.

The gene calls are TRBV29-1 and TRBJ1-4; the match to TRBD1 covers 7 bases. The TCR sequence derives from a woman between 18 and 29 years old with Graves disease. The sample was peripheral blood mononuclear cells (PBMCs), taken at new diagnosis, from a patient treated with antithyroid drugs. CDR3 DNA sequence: TGCAGCGTTGGCCGACAGGGAAATACTGCTAATGAAAAACTGTTTTTT. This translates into CSVGRQGNTANEKLFF.